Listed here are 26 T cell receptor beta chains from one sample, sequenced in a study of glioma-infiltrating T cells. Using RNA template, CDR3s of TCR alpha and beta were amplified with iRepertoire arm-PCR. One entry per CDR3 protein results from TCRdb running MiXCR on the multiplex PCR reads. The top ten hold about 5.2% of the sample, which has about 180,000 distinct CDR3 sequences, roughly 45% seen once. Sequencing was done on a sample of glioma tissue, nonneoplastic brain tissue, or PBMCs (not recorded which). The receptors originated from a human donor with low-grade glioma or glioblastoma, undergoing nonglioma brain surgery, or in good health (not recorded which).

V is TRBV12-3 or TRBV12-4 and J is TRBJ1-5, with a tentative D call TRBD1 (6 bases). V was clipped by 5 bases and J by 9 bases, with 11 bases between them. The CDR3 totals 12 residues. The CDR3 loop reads CASSPGTRPQHF. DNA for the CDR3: TGTGCCAGCAGTCCAGGGACACGGCCCCAGCATTTT.

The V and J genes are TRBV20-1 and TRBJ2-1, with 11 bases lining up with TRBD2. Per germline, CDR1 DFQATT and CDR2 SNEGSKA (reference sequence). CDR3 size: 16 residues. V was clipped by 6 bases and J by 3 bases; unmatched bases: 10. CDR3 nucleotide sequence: TGCAGTGCAACCGGGACTAGCGGTCCGAGCTACAATGAGCAGTTCTTC. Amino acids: CSATGTSGPSYNEQFF.

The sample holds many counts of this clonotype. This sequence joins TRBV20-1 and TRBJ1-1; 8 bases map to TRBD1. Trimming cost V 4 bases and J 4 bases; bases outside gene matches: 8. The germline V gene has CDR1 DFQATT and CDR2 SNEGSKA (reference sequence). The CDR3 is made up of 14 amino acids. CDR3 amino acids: CSATRSDRATEAFF. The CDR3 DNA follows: TGCAGTGCTACAAGATCGGACAGGGCCACTGAAGCTTTCTTT.

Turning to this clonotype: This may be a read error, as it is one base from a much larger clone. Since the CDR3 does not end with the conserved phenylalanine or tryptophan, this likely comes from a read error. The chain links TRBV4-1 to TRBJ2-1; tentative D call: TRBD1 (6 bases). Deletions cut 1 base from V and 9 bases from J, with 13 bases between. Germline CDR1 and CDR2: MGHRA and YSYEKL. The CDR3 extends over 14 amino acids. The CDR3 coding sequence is TGCGCCAGCAGCCAAGGTACAGGGTCCGGTGAGCAGTTCTTG. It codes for CASSQGTGSGEQFL.

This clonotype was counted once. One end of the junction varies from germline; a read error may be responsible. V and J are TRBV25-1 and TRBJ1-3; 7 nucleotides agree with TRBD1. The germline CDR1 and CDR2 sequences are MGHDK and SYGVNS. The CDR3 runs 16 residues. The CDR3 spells CASSLTGSSSGNTISF. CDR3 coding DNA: TGTGCCAGCAGCTTGACAGGGTCAAGCTCTGGAAACACCATATCTTTT.

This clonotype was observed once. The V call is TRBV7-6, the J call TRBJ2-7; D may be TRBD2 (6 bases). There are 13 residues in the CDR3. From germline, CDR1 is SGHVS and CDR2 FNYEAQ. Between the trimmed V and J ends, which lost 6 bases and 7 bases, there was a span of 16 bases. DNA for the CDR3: TGTGCCAGCAGTTCCGGGACTCACAATGAGCAGTACTTC. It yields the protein CASSSGTHNEQYF.

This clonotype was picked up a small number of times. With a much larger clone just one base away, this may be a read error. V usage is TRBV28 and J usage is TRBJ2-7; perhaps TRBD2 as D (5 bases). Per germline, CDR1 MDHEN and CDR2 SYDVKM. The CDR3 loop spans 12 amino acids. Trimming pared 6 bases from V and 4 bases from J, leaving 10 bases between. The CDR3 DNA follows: TGTGCCAGCAGGGGTCCGGGATACGAGCAGTACTTC. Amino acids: CASRGPGYEQYF.

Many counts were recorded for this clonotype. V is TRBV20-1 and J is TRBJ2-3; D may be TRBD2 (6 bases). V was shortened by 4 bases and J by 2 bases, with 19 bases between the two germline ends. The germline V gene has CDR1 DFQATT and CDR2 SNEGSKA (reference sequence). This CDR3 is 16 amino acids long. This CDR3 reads CSATPGLRAITDTQYF. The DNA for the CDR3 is TGCAGTGCTACCCCGGGACTGAGGGCCATCACAGATACGCAGTATTTT.

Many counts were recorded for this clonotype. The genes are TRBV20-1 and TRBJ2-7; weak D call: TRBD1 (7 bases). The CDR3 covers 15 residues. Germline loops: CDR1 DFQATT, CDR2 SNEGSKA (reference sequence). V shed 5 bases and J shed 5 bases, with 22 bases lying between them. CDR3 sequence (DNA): TGCAGTGCTGATCAGACGCGAGGAGGGGGCGACGAGCAGTACTTC. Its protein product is CSADQTRGGGDEQYF.

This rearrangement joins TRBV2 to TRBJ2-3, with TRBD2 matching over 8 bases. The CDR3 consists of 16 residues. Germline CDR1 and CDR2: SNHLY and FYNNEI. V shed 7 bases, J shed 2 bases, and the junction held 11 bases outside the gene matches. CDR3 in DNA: TGTGCCAGCACTCCAGAACGGGGGGGATACACAGATACGCAGTATTTT. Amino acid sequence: CASTPERGGYTDTQYF.

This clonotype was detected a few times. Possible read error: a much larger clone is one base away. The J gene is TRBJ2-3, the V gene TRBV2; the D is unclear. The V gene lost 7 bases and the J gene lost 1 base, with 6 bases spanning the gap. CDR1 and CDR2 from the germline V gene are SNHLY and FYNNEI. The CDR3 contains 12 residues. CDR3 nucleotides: TGTGCCAGCACTTTCCGCACAGATACGCAGTATTTT. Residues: CASTFRTDTQYF.

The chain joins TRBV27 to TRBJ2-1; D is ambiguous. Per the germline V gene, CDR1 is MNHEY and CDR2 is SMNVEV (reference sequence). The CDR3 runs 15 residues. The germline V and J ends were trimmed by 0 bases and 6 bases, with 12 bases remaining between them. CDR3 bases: TGTGCCAGCAGTTTATCCAGTATAACCTGCAATGAGCAGTTCTTC. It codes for CASSLSSITCNEQFF.

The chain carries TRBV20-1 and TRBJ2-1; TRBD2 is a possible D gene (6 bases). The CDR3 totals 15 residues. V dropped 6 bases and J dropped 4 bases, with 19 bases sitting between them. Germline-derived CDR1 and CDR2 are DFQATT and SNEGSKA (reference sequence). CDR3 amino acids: CSAYSSALLYNEQFF. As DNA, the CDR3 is TGCAGTGCCTACTCTAGCGCCCTCTTGTACAATGAGCAGTTCTTC.

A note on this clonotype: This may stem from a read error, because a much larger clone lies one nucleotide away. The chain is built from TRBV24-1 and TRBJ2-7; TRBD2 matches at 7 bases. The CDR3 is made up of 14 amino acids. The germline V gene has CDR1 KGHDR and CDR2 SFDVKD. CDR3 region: CASSVTSVVYEKYF. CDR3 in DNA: TGTGCCAGCAGTGTTACTAGCGTGGTTTACGAGAAGTACTTC.

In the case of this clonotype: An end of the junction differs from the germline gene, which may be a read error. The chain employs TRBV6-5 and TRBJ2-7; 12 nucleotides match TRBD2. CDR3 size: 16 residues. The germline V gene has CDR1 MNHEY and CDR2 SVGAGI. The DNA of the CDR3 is TGTGCCAGAAGCCGACTAGCGGGAGTGGTATCCTCCGAGCAGTACTTC. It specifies CARSRLAGVVSSEQYF.

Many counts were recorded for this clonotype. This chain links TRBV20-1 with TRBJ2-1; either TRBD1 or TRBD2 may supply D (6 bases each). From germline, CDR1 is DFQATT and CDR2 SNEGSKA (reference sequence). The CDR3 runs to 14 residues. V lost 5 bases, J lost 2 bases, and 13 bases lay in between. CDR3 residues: CSAEGGITYNEQFF. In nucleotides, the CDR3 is TGCAGTGCTGAGGGGGGAATAACCTACAATGAGCAGTTCTTC.

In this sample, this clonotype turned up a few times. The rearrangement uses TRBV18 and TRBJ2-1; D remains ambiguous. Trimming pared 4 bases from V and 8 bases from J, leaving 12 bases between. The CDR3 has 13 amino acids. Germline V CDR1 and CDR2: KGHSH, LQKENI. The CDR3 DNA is TGTGCCAGCTCACAACCACCTTACGATGAGCAGTTCTTC. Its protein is CASSQPPYDEQFF. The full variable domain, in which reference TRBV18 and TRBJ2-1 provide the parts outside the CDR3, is NAGVMQNPRHLVRRRGQEARLRCSPMKGHSHVYWYRQLPEEGLKFMVYLQKENIIDESGMPKERFSAEFPKEGPSILRIQQVVRGDSAAYFCASSQPPYDEQFFGPGTRLTVL.

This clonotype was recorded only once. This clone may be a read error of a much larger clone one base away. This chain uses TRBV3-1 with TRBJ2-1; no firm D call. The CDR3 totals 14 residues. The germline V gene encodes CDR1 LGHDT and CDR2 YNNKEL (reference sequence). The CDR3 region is CASSQGLSSSEQLF. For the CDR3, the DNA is TGTGCCAGCAGCCAAGGACTGAGCTCAAGTGAGCAGTTATTC.

CDR3 sequence reads: CASSLGTGASYNEQFF. Here the CDR3 DNA reads TGTGCCAGCAGCTTGGGAACAGGGGCCTCCTACAATGAGCAGTTCTTC. The rearrangement links TRBV5-6 to TRBJ2-1, with TRBD1 matching 7 bases. This CDR3 comprises 16 residues. Germline CDR1 and CDR2: SGHDT and YYEEEE. V lost 0 bases to trimming and J lost 0 bases; unmatched junction nucleotides: 3. The variable domain in full, completed from reference TRBV5-6 and TRBJ2-1, reads DAGVTQSPTHLIKTRGQQVTLRCSPKSGHDTVSWYQQALGQGPQFIFQYYEEEERQRGNFPDRFSGHQFPNYSSELNVNALLLGDSALYLCASSLGTGASYNEQFFGPGTRLTVL.

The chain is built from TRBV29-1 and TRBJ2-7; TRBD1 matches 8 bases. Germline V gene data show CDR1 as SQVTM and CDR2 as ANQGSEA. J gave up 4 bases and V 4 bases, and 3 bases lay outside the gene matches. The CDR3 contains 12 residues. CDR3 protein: CSVADRAYEQYF. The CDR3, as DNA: TGCAGCGTTGCGGACAGGGCGTACGAGCAGTACTTC.

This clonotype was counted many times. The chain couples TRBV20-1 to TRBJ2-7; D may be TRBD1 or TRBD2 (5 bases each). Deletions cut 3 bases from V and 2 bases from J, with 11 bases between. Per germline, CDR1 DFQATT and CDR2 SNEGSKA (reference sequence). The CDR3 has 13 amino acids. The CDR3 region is CSASGALPYEQYF. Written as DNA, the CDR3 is TGCAGTGCTAGCGGGGCACTTCCCTACGAGCAGTACTTC.

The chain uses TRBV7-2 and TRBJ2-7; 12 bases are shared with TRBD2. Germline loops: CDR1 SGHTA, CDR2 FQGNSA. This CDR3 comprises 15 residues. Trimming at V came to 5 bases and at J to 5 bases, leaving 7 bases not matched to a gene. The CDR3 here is CASSPRLAGVNEQYF. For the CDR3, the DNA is TGTGCCAGCAGCCCTAGACTAGCGGGAGTCAACGAGCAGTACTTC.

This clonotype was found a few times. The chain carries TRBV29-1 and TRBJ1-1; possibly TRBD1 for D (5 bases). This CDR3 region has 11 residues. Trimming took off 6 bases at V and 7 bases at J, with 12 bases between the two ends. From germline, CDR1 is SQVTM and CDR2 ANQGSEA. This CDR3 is CSVGDSYEAFF. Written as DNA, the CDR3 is TGCAGCGTGGGCGACAGCTATGAAGCTTTCTTT.

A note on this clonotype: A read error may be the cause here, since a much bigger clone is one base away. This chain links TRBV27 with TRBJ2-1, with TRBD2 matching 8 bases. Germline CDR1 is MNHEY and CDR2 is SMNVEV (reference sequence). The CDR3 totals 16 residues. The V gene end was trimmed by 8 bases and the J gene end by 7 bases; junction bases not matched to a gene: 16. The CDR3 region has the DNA TGTGCCAGCCAAGGTTTGATAGCGGGACATCCAAATGAGCAGTTCTTC. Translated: CASQGLIAGHPNEQFF.

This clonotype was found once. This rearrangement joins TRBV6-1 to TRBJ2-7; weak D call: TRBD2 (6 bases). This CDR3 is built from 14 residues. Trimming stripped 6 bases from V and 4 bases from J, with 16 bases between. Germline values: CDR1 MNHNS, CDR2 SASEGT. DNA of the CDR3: TGTGCCAGCAGCAGGGAAGGGGAGGAGTACGAGCAGTACTTC. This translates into CASSREGEEYEQYF.

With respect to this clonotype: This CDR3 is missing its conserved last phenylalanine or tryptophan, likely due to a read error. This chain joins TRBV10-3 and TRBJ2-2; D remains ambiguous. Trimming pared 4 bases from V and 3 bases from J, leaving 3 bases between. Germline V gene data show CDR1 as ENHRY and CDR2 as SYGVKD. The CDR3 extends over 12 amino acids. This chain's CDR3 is CAISVYTGELFL. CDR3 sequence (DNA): TGTGCCATCAGTGTCTACACCGGGGAGCTGTTTCTT.